These 29 T cell receptor beta chains share one sample of origin, sequenced in a study of T cells after yellow fever vaccination. TCRdb processed the 5' RACE reads anew with MiXCR; each CDR3 protein has one entry. The data show 620,000 or so distinct CDR3 sequences, around 17% seen once. The sequencing here drew on PBMCs, taken around 5 days after the first yellow fever vaccination. These receptors originate from a man younger than 35 who received the YFV17D yellow fever vaccine.

The chain is built from TRBV12-3 or TRBV12-4 and TRBJ2-5; D tentatively fits TRBD1 or TRBD2 (6 bases each). CDR3 length: 13 amino acids. The germline V and J ends were trimmed by 6 bases and 12 bases, with 20 bases remaining between them. The CDR3 spells CASSLRDTGTEYF. CDR3 nucleotide sequence: TGTGCCAGCAGCCTAAGGGACACCGGGACTGAGTACTTC.

The chain employs TRBV21-1 and TRBJ1-5. TRBV21-1 is listed as a pseudogene. The CDR3 length is 13 residues. In DNA form, the CDR3 reads TGTGCCAGCAGCACGAAGGACGGTCAGCCCCAGCATTTT. Protein sequence: CASSTKDGQPQHF.

This clonotype was picked up a small number of times. The chain has TRBV7-6 and TRBJ2-3; maybe TRBD2 (7 bases). The germline gives CDR1 SGHVS, CDR2 FNYEAQ. This CDR3 spans 16 amino acids. With 5 bases removed from V and 9 bases from J, the gap between germline ends came to 24 bases. CDR3 DNA: TGTGCCAGCAGCCTAGGCCAAGGGGGGGTAGGAGGGACGCAGTATTTT. It codes for CASSLGQGGVGGTQYF. Looking up the rest from reference TRBV7-6 and TRBJ2-3 gives the full variable domain: GAGVSQSPRYKVTKRGQDVALRCDPISGHVSLYWYRQALGQGPEFLTYFNYEAQQDKSGLPNDRFSAERPEGSISTLTIQRTEQRDSAMYRCASSLGQGGVGGTQYFGPGTRLTVL.

This clonotype turned up a few times. The V and J genes are TRBV5-4 and TRBJ1-1, with TRBD1 as a possible D gene (6 bases). CDR1 and CDR2 (germline): SGHNT, YYREEE (reference sequence). Trimming took off 0 bases at V and 5 bases at J, with 14 bases between the two ends. The CDR3 has 15 residues. The chain's CDR3 is CASSLASIQGTEAFF. For the CDR3, the DNA is TGTGCCAGCAGCTTGGCCTCGATACAGGGAACTGAAGCTTTCTTT.

The chain employs TRBV19 and TRBJ1-2, with TRBD1 matching 9 bases. CDR3 size: 13 residues. After removal of 10 bases from V and 4 bases from J, the junction contained 7 bases not matched to a gene. CDR1 and CDR2 from the germline V gene are LNHDA and SQIVND (reference sequence). The CDR3 DNA follows: TGTGCCACACAGGGGGCGAACACCTATGGCTACACCTTC. It translates to CATQGANTYGYTF. Drawing the rest from reference TRBV19 and TRBJ1-2, the complete variable domain is DGGITQSPKYLFRKEGQNVTLSCEQNLNHDAMYWYRQDPGQGLRLIYYSQIVNDFQKGDIAEGYSVSREKKESFPLTVTSAQKNPTAFYLCATQGANTYGYTFGSGTRLTVV.

The chain is built from TRBV6-2 or TRBV6-3 and TRBJ1-1, with 7 bases lining up with TRBD1. V lost 6 bases, J lost 7 bases, and 14 bases stayed unmatched. The germline gives CDR1 MNHEY, CDR2 SVGEGT. The CDR3 covers 15 residues. CDR3 amino acids: CASSPPTGRRDEAFF. The CDR3 bases are TGTGCCAGCAGCCCACCGACAGGGAGGAGAGATGAAGCTTTCTTT.

This clonotype was picked up a small number of times. This sequence joins TRBV7-2 and TRBJ1-6; D not certain. Germline V CDR1 and CDR2: SGHTA, FQGNSA. The CDR3 runs 17 residues. V was cut by 0 bases and J by 8 bases, with 17 bases left in between. CDR3 DNA sequence: TGTGCCAGCAGCTTAGCGCCCGCGGGCTTCGGTGATTCACCCCTCCACTTT. Protein: CASSLAPAGFGDSPLHF.

This clonotype has only a few counts. V is TRBV4-1 and J is TRBJ2-7; D remains ambiguous. Germline V gene data show CDR1 as MGHRA and CDR2 as YSYEKL. The CDR3 is made up of 14 amino acids. Trimming shortened V by 4 bases and J by 4 bases, and 14 bases separated the two germline ends. In DNA, the CDR3 is TGCGCCAGCAGCCCAGACACTTACCTGTACGAGCAGTACTTC. As protein: CASSPDTYLYEQYF.

This clonotype was seen a handful of times. The chain employs TRBV9 and TRBJ2-1, with D maybe TRBD2 (5 bases). V lost 3 bases, J lost 0 bases, and 10 bases lay in between. CDR3 length: 15 amino acids. CDR1 and CDR2 (germline): SGDLS, YYNGEE. CDR3 coding DNA: TGTGCCAGCAGCGGACGGGGTGACTCCTACAATGAGCAGTTCTTC. This translates into CASSGRGDSYNEQFF.

The DNA of the CDR3 is TGTGCCAGTAGTATAGATCGGGCAGGGGGCACTGAAGCTTTCTTT. This translates into CASSIDRAGGTEAFF. This rearrangement joins TRBV19 to TRBJ1-1; 7 nucleotides agree with TRBD1. CDR3 length: 15 amino acids. Germline V gene sequence: CDR1 LNHDA, CDR2 SQIVND (reference sequence). Losses at the gene ends were 0 bases for V and 4 bases for J; bases not matched to a gene: 5.

This clonotype was observed a few times. J is TRBJ2-5 and V is TRBV3-1; 7 positions agree with TRBD2. Germline V gives CDR1 LGHDT, CDR2 YNNKEL (reference sequence). The CDR3 is 14 residues long. V shed 4 bases, J shed 4 bases, and the junction held 6 bases outside the gene matches. The CDR3 sequence is CASSLTSSGETQYF. Here the CDR3 DNA reads TGTGCCAGCAGCCTTACTTCTAGCGGAGAGACCCAGTACTTC.

This clonotype was seen repeatedly, ten times or more. V is TRBV12-3 or TRBV12-4 and J is TRBJ1-6; D might be TRBD1 (5 bases). The CDR3 has 12 amino acids. Trimming stripped 6 bases from V and 13 bases from J, with 13 bases between. In DNA, the CDR3 is TGTGCCAGCAGCACGACAGCATCTCCCCTCCACTTT. Its protein is CASSTTASPLHF.

DNA for the CDR3: TGTGCCAGCAAGAACTGGCTAGCGGGTCCTAGGGGCACCGGGGAGCTGTTTTTT. It codes for CASKNWLAGPRGTGELFF. The V call is TRBV11-1, the J call TRBJ2-2; 8 bases agree with TRBD2. V lost 7 bases and J lost 4; bases outside the gene matches: 17. Germline V gives CDR1 SGHAT, CDR2 FQDESV (reference sequence). The CDR3 loop spans 18 amino acids. The full variable domain, with the rest looked up from reference TRBV11-1 and TRBJ2-2, is EAEVAQSPRYKITEKSQAVAFWCDPISGHATLYWYRQILGQGPELLVQFQDESVVDDSQLPKDRFSAERLKGVDSTLKIQPAELGDSAMYLCASKNWLAGPRGTGELFFGEGSRLTVL.

Of note for this clonotype: Sequence at one end of the junction differs from germline and may be a read error. The chain employs TRBV3-1 and TRBJ2-5; D not certain. The germline gives CDR1 LGHDT, CDR2 YNNKEL (reference sequence). CDR3 size: 13 residues. Here the CDR3 reads CASSRQWQGTQYF. Here the CDR3 DNA reads TGTGCCAGCAGCCGTCAATGGCAAGGGACCCAGTACTTC.

The chain joins TRBV10-3 to TRBJ2-3; perhaps TRBD2 as D (5 bases). The germline V gene has CDR1 ENHRY and CDR2 SYGVKD. V gave up 6 bases and J gave up 5 bases, with 18 bases separating them. The CDR3 runs to 15 residues. The CDR3 loop is CAIRDTRAFGDTQYF. CDR3 DNA: TGTGCCATCAGAGATACTAGGGCCTTCGGAGATACGCAGTATTTT.

The V and J genes are TRBV2 and TRBJ2-1; D is unclear. This CDR3 spans 15 amino acids. Germline assignment: CDR1 SNHLY and CDR2 FYNNEI. Deletions cut 7 bases from V and 0 bases from J, with 13 bases between. CDR3 amino acids: CASTWGRSSYNEQFF. CDR3 coding DNA: TGTGCCAGCACCTGGGGAAGGAGCTCCTACAATGAGCAGTTCTTC. Looking up the rest from reference TRBV2 and TRBJ2-1 gives the full variable domain: EPEVTQTPSHQVTQMGQEVILRCVPISNHLYFYWYRQILGQKVEFLVSFYNNEISEKSEIFDDQFSVERPDGSNFTLKIRSTKLEDSAMYFCASTWGRSSYNEQFFGPGTRLTVL.

This clonotype was seen more than once but under ten times. The chain recombines TRBV18 with TRBJ2-4, with 12 bases matching TRBD2. Germline lookup yields CDR1 KGHSH and CDR2 LQKENI. This CDR3 region has 17 residues. With 6 bases clipped from V and 0 bases from J, the junction kept 6 bases outside the gene matches. For the CDR3, the DNA is TGTGCCAGCTCTCAGACTAGCGGGGGTCTAGCCAAAAACATTCAGTACTTC. Protein sequence: CASSQTSGGLAKNIQYF.

J is TRBJ2-7 and V is TRBV7-9; D assignment may be TRBD1 or TRBD2 (5 bases each). V was cut by 4 bases and J by 0 bases, with 10 bases left in between. CDR3 length: 14 residues. Germline lookup yields CDR1 SEHNR and CDR2 FQNEAQ (reference sequence). The CDR3 here is CASSSGLYSYEQYF. The CDR3 nucleotides are TGTGCCAGCAGCTCGGGGCTCTACTCCTACGAGCAGTACTTC.

This clonotype was seen a handful of times. The J gene is TRBJ2-1, the V gene TRBV24-1; no firm D call. This CDR3 contains 14 residues. V was pared by 4 bases and J by 0 bases, with 6 bases between. The germline CDR1 and CDR2 sequences are KGHDR and SFDVKD. CDR3: CATSEPSSYNEQFF. CDR3 coding DNA: TGTGCCACCAGTGAACCTAGCTCCTACAATGAGCAGTTCTTC.

This clonotype was recorded a few times. The genes are TRBV20-1 and TRBJ2-5; D perhaps matches TRBD1 (6 bases). Germline assignment: CDR1 DFQATT and CDR2 SNEGSKA (reference sequence). The ends were cut back, 0 bases at V and 3 bases at J, with 8 bases in the middle. The CDR3 has 13 amino acids. CDR3 in DNA: TGCAGTGCTAGAGAGACAGGAAAAGAGACCCAGTACTTC. Encoded protein: CSARETGKETQYF.

The gene calls are TRBV19 and TRBJ1-2; no firm D call. V shed 4 bases and J shed 6 bases, with 12 bases lying between them. The germline V gene encodes CDR1 LNHDA and CDR2 SQIVND (reference sequence). The CDR3 extends over 13 amino acids. The CDR3 DNA sequence: TGTGCCAGTAGTAATCCTCGGAGGAATGGCTACACCTTC. Its protein is CASSNPRRNGYTF.

This clonotype was seen ten or more times. This rearrangement joins TRBV10-3 to TRBJ2-1; 10 bases are a match to TRBD2. The length of the CDR3 is 13 residues. After removal of 7 bases from V and 8 bases from J, the junction contained 5 bases not matched to a gene. CDR1 ENHRY and CDR2 SYGVKD come from the germline V gene. CDR3 sequence (DNA): TGTGCCATCACCAGCGGGGGGGCCGATGAGCAGTTCTTC. Residues: CAITSGGADEQFF.

The J gene is TRBJ2-3, the V gene TRBV4-1, with D maybe TRBD2 (5 bases). The germline CDR1 and CDR2 sequences are MGHRA and YSYEKL. V was shortened by 0 bases and J by 9 bases, with 16 bases between the two germline ends. The CDR3 contains 15 residues. The CDR3 nucleotides are TGCGCCAGCAGCCAAGATACGGGATGGTCTGAAACGCAGTATTTT. Protein sequence: CASSQDTGWSETQYF.

The V and J genes are TRBV5-8 and TRBJ1-5, with D perhaps matching TRBD1 (5 bases). Trimming pared 1 base from V and 0 bases from J, leaving 14 bases between. This CDR3 contains 17 residues. Germline CDR1 and CDR2: SGHTS and YDEGEE. CDR3 protein: CASSLPGTRYSNQPQHF. Here the CDR3 DNA reads TGTGCCAGCAGCTTGCCCGGGACCCGATATAGCAATCAGCCCCAGCATTTT.

V gene TRBV20-1 combines with J gene TRBJ2-6; D possibly corresponds to TRBD1 (5 bases). Trimming took 6 bases from V and 0 from J, leaving 15 bases between them. The CDR3 is 16 residues long. Germline loops: CDR1 DFQATT, CDR2 SNEGSKA (reference sequence). The CDR3, as DNA: TGCAGTGCCAGCCGAACAGGTATCTCTGGGGCCAACGTCCTGACTTTC. Protein: CSASRTGISGANVLTF.

V usage is TRBV12-3 or TRBV12-4 and J usage is TRBJ2-1; D is perhaps TRBD2 (7 bases). The CDR3 is 15 amino acids. V lost 6 bases to trimming and J lost 5 bases, with 17 bases between them. CDR3 in DNA: TGTGCCAGCAGGATGGAGGGGGGGCCCCACAATGAGCAGTTCTTC. Translated, it gives CASRMEGGPHNEQFF.

This clonotype was recorded a few times. Mismatch with germline at one junction end may stem from a read error. V and J are TRBV12-3 or TRBV12-4 and TRBJ2-5, with a weak D call TRBD1 (5 bases). The CDR3 loop spans 11 amino acids. CDR3 sequence (DNA): TGTGCCAGCAGCTATACAGGACCCCGAGACTTC. Translation: CASSYTGPRDF.

This clonotype occurred a few times. The DNA of the CDR3 is TGCAGCGTCCAGGGGTTCGCGAACACTGAAGCTTTCTTT. This translates into CSVQGFANTEAFF. The chain joins TRBV29-1 to TRBJ1-1, with D possibly TRBD1 on 6 matching bases. The CDR3 is 13 amino acids. Between the trimmed V and J ends, which lost 6 bases and 1 base, there was a span of 12 bases. CDR1 and CDR2 (germline): SQVTM, ANQGSEA.

The chain has TRBV11-2 and TRBJ1-1; D gene unclear. The V and J ends lost 1 base and 4 bases respectively, with 10 bases between them. The CDR3 is made up of 14 amino acids. The germline V gene encodes CDR1 SGHAT and CDR2 FQNNGV. The CDR3 region is CASSLALIGTEAFF. CDR3 sequence (DNA): TGTGCCAGCAGCTTAGCCCTGATTGGCACTGAAGCTTTCTTT.